Following are 18 T cell receptor beta chains from one sample sequenced in a study of shared T cell receptors in the human thymus. Sequenced by immunoSEQ multiplex PCR; TCRdb stores in-frame clones only, minus some. This repertoire shows hundreds of thousands of clones, around 87% found once; its top ten account for about 0.0094%. The sample was also linked to a second study, of human thymus T cells.

Sequencing was carried out using thymocytes. The receptor source for this set is a boy younger than two with a congenital heart defect.

This clone was counted once. V gene TRBV7-9 combines with J gene TRBJ1-1; 8 positions match TRBD1. The germline CDR1 and CDR2 sequences are SEHNR and FQNEAQ (reference sequence). This CDR3 spans 17 amino acids. Losses at the gene ends were 6 bases for V and 4 bases for J; bases not matched to a gene: 16. CDR3 DNA: TGTGCCAGCAGACTTATGGGTCCGACAGGGGACACCACTGAAGCTTTCTTT. It yields the protein CASRLMGPTGDTTEAFF.

The chain combines TRBV6-1 with TRBJ1-2, with D tentatively TRBD1 (5 bases). The ends were cut back, 2 bases at V and 8 bases at J, with 15 bases in the middle. Looked up from germline, CDR1 is MNHNS and CDR2 is SASEGT. This CDR3 has 14 amino acids. CDR3 sequence reads: CASSENRQGTGYTF. CDR3 DNA: TGTGCCAGCAGTGAAAACCGCCAGGGTACCGGCTACACCTTC.

CDR3 in amino acids: CASSLTSGRSRTEQFF. In nucleotides, the CDR3 is TGTGCCAGCAGCTTGACTAGCGGGAGGTCCCGCACCGAGCAGTTCTTC. V is TRBV5-6 and J is TRBJ2-1, with 12 bases matching TRBD2. CDR3 length equals 16 residues. The V gene end was trimmed by 1 base and the J gene end by 10 bases; junction bases not matched to a gene: 9. Per germline, CDR1 SGHDT and CDR2 YYEEEE.

For the CDR3, the DNA is TGTGCCAGCAGCTTATCAGGGAATGAGGGCTACACCTTC. The encoded protein is CASSLSGNEGYTF. V and J are TRBV7-9 and TRBJ1-2; a weak D match, TRBD1 (5 bases). The CDR3 sequence is 13 residues long. Trimming removed 2 bases at V and 8 bases at J, with 12 bases between. Germline V gives CDR1 SEHNR, CDR2 FQNEAQ (reference sequence).

This sequence joins TRBV28 and TRBJ1-2, with D uncertain. This CDR3 has 15 amino acids. The V end lost 5 bases, the J end lost 6 bases, and 19 bases lay between the germline ends. Germline V CDR1 and CDR2: MDHEN, SYDVKM. The DNA of the CDR3 is TGTGCCAGCAGTGCCCCGCGGGGTTTTGTAAATGGCTACACCTTC. Its protein product is CASSAPRGFVNGYTF.

The chain joins TRBV4-1 to TRBJ2-7; a possible D gene is TRBD2 (6 bases). CDR3 length: 17 residues. The V gene's germline CDR1 is MGHRA and CDR2 YSYEKL. Trimming took 0 bases from V and 4 from J, leaving 19 bases between them. CDR3 coding DNA: TGCGCCAGCAGCCAAGACCGCAGGGACTTCCGGAGTTACGAGCAGTACTTC. Translation: CASSQDRRDFRSYEQYF.

The chain joins TRBV18 to TRBJ1-2; tentatively, D is TRBD1 (5 bases). Germline CDR1 and CDR2: KGHSH and LQKENI. The CDR3 is 14 residues long. Between the trimmed V and J ends, which lost 0 bases and 4 bases, there was a span of 9 bases. The CDR3 here is CASSPPQGTYGYTF. The DNA for the CDR3 is TGTGCCAGCTCACCACCCCAGGGAACCTATGGCTACACCTTC. Variable domain in full (rest from reference TRBV18 and TRBJ1-2): NAGVMQNPRHLVRRRGQEARLRCSPMKGHSHVYWYRQLPEEGLKFMVYLQKENIIDESGMPKERFSAEFPKEGPSILRIQQVVRGDSAAYFCASSPPQGTYGYTFGSGTRLTVV.

Written as DNA, the CDR3 is TGTGCTAGTGGTCCCGGGACTAGCGGGGCTTCCTACGAGCAGTACTTC. It is translated as CASGPGTSGASYEQYF. V gene TRBV12-5 combines with J gene TRBJ2-7; 13 bases are a match to TRBD2. This CDR3 has 16 amino acids. V shed 5 bases, J shed 1 base, and the junction held 5 bases outside the gene matches. Germline V gene lookup returns CDR1 LGHNT and CDR2 FRNRAP.

The CDR3 DNA reads TGTGCCAGCAGTTTATACTACGGTACTAGCACAGATACGCAGTATTTT. Encoded protein: CASSLYYGTSTDTQYF. This rearrangement joins TRBV27 to TRBJ2-3; D unclear. Germline CDR1 is MNHEY and CDR2 is SMNVEV (reference sequence). V was shortened by 1 base and J by 0 bases, with 11 bases between the two germline ends. The length of the CDR3 is 16 residues.

The gene calls are TRBV7-9 and TRBJ2-7; 12 bases match TRBD2. Germline V gene data show CDR1 as SEHNR and CDR2 as FQNEAQ (reference sequence). The trim removed 5 bases at V and 4 bases at J, leaving 12 bases unmatched. The CDR3 contains 17 residues. CDR3 nucleotides: TGTGCCAGCAGCCATGGACTAGCGGGACGTTTTGGGTACGAGCAGTACTTC. Its translation is CASSHGLAGRFGYEQYF. The variable domain in full, with the rest retrieved from reference TRBV7-9 and TRBJ2-7, is DTGVSQNPRHKITKRGQNVTFRCDPISEHNRLYWYRQTLGQGPEFLTYFQNEAQLEKSRLLSDRFSAERPKGSFSTLEIQRTEQGDSAMYLCASSHGLAGRFGYEQYFGPGTRLTVT.

This rearrangement joins TRBV7-8 to TRBJ2-3; D is unclear. Germline V gene data show CDR1 as SGHVS and CDR2 as FQNEAQ. The CDR3 sequence is 16 residues long. V was clipped by 4 bases and J by 2 bases, with 16 bases between them. This chain's CDR3 is CASSSLDLRPTDTQYF. The CDR3 DNA sequence: TGTGCCAGCAGCTCCTTAGACTTGCGGCCCACAGATACGCAGTATTTT.

The V and J genes are TRBV6-6 and TRBJ1-2; a possible D gene is TRBD1 (5 bases). Trimming shortened V by 5 bases and J by 8 bases, and 18 bases separated the two germline ends. This CDR3 spans 14 amino acids. Germline loops: CDR1 MNHNY, CDR2 SVGAGI (reference sequence). CDR3 protein: CASSHRQTFGGYTF. The CDR3 DNA reads TGTGCCAGCAGTCATAGACAGACTTTTGGGGGCTACACCTTC.

This clone has just a few counts. The rearrangement uses TRBV11-2 and TRBJ2-3, with TRBD1 matching 10 bases. This CDR3 region has 15 residues. V trimming: 1 base; J trimming: 6 bases; junction bases outside the gene matches: 4. CDR1 is SGHAT, CDR2 FQNNGV, per germline. The CDR3 spells CASSLGDRGLDTQYF. CDR3 nucleotide sequence: TGTGCCAGCAGCTTAGGAGACAGGGGGCTGGATACGCAGTATTTT.

V gene TRBV5-6 combines with J gene TRBJ1-2; D gene unclear. This CDR3 spans 19 amino acids. Trimming removed 2 bases from V and 4 bases from J, with 27 bases in between. Germline V gene data show CDR1 as SGHDT and CDR2 as YYEEEE. The CDR3 is CASSLSPRSQRGGLYGYTF. CDR3 bases: TGTGCCAGCAGCTTATCCCCTCGAAGTCAACGGGGAGGCCTCTATGGCTACACCTTC.

This clone was picked up a small number of times. The chain carries TRBV14 and TRBJ2-1; 7 nucleotides match TRBD1. This CDR3 contains 17 residues. Per germline, CDR1 SGHDN and CDR2 FVKESK. V trimming: 2 bases; J trimming: 7 bases; junction bases outside the gene matches: 14. Written as DNA, the CDR3 is TGTGCCAGCAGCCAAATCCCGGGCAGGGGGTTCGAGAATGAGCAGTTCTTC. Translation gives CASSQIPGRGFENEQFF. The full variable domain, in which reference TRBV14 and TRBJ2-1 provide the parts outside the CDR3, is EAGVTQFPSHSVIEKGQTVTLRCDPISGHDNLYWYRRVMGKEIKFLLHFVKESKQDESGMPNNRFLAERTGGTYSTLKVQPAELEDSGVYFCASSQIPGRGFENEQFFGPGTRLTVL.

The chain joins TRBV27 to TRBJ2-7, with 8 bases aligning to TRBD2. Per germline, CDR1 MNHEY and CDR2 SMNVEV (reference sequence). V was clipped by 6 bases and J by 3 bases; unmatched bases: 4. The CDR3 loop spans 13 amino acids. CDR3 region: CASRFGGDYEQYF. In DNA, the CDR3 is TGTGCCAGCAGGTTCGGGGGGGACTACGAGCAGTACTTC.

The CDR3 bases are TGTGCCAGCAGCTTGGCTAGCGGGACTCCCCTCTACGAGCAGTACTTC. It yields the protein CASSLASGTPLYEQYF. V is TRBV5-6 and J is TRBJ2-7; 9 bases fit TRBD2. Germline loops: CDR1 SGHDT, CDR2 YYEEEE. V lost 0 bases to trimming and J lost 3 bases; unmatched junction nucleotides: 7. CDR3 length: 16 residues.

V is TRBV7-8 and J is TRBJ1-1; D not resolved. Germline-derived CDR1 and CDR2 are SGHVS and FQNEAQ. Trimming removed 5 bases at V and 0 bases at J, with 16 bases between. The CDR3 runs 16 residues. CDR3 protein: CASSIYGGTMNTEAFF. CDR3 sequence (DNA): TGTGCCAGCAGCATCTACGGCGGCACCATGAACACTGAAGCTTTCTTT.